The clone carrying this TCR beta chain was picked up a small number of times. Its target is unknown. In germline, CDR1 is MNHNS, CDR2 SASEGT. This CDR3 contains 14 residues. V lost 2 bases and J 6 bases, leaving 12 bases between the germline ends. The PCR had 60 Vbeta and 13 Jbeta primers. Original analysis: About 12 million of the roughly 80 million unique TCR beta chains counted in a later analysis were shared. The assay was immunoSEQ multiplex PCR, and TCRdb's table has in-frame clones only and misses some. D and trimming were read from the DNA, whereas the V and J calls and clone size are those reported in that table. The sample has tens of thousands of clones, roughly two thirds seen once. The sample belongs to a study of cytomegalovirus exposure and HLA in healthy donors. General study findings and limits: Productive status was seen about 90% or about 30% of the time for most TCR beta V segments in an earlier analysis. Relative to equally common others, HLA-associated TCR beta chains showed greater clonal expansion in a later analysis.

This cohort consisted of healthy bone marrow donors. The sample was PBMCs. This TCR was sampled from a middle-aged woman in good health and CMV-seropositive. The chain links TRBV6-1 to TRBJ2-3, with a tentative D call TRBD2 (6 bases). As DNA, the CDR3 is TGTGCCAGCAGTGAAAGGCTAGCGTGGGATACGCAGTATTTT. Translated, it gives CASSERLAWDTQYF.